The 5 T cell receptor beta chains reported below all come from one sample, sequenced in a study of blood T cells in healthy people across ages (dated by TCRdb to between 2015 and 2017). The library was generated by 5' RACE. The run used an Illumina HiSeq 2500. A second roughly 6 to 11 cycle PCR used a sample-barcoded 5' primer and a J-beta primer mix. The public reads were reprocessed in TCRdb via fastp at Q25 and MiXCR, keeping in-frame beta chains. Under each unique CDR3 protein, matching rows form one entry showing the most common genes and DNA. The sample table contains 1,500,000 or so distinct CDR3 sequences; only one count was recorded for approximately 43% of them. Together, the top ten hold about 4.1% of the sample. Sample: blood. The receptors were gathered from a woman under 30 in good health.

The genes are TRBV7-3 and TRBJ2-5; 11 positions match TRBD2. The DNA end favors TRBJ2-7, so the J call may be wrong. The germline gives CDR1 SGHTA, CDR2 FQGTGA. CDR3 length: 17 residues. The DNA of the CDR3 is TGTGCCAGCAGCTTGTTTAGCGGGAGGGCCTCTGAGCACGAGCAGTACTTC. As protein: CASSLFSGRASEHEQYF.

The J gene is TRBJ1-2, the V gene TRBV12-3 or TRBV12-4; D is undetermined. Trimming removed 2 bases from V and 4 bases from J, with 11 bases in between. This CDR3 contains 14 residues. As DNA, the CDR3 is TGTGCCAGCAGTTTATCGAAAGGGAGCTATGGCTACACCTTC. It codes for CASSLSKGSYGYTF.

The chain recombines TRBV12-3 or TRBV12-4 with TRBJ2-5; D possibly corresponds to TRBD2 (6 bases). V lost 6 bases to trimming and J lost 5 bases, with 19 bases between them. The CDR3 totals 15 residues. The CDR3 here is CASSPSALEAETQYF. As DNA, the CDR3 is TGTGCCAGCAGCCCTAGCGCTTTAGAGGCGGAGACCCAGTACTTC.

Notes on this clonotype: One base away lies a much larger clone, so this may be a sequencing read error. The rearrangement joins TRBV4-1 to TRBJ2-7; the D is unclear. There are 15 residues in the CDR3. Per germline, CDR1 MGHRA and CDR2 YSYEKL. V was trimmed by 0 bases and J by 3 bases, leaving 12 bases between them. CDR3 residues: CASSQEDGSRYEQYF. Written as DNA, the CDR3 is TGCGCCAGCAGCCAAGAGGACGGTAGTCGCTACGAGCAGTACTTC.

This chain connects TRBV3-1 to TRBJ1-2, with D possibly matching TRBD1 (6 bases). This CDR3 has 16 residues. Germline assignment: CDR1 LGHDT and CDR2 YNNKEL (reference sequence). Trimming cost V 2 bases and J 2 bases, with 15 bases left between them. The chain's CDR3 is CASSQRQDRSNYGYTF. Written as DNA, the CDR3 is TGTGCCAGCAGCCAAAGACAGGACCGAAGCAACTATGGCTACACCTTC.